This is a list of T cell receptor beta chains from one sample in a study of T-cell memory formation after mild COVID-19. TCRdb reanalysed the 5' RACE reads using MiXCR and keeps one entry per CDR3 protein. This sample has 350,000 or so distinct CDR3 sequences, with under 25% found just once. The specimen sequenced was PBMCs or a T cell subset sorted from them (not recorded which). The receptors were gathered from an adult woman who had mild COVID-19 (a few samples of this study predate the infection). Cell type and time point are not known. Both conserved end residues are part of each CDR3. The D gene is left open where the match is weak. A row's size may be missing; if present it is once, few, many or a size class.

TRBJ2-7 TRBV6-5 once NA CASSYSVGSSYEQYF TGTGCCAGCAGTTACTCTGTGGGATCCTCCTACGAGCAGTACTTC
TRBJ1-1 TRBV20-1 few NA CSAGPLKRTNTEAFF TGCAGTGCCGGACCCCTCAAAAGGACGAACACTGAAGCTTTCTTT
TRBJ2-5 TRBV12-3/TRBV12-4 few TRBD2 CASTRDYTRETQYF TGTGCCAGCACCCGGGACTATACCCGGGAGACCCAGTACTTC
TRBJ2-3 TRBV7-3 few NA CASSLTGGITDTQYF TGTGCCAGCAGCTTAACGGGCGGCATCACAGATACGCAGTATTTT
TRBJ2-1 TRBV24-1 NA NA CATSESPSGEQFF TGTGCCACCAGTGAGTCTCCGAGCGGTGAGCAGTTCTTC
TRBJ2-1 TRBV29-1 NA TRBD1 CSVADRGNYNEQFF TGCAGCGTTGCGGACAGGGGGAACTACAATGAGCAGTTCTTC
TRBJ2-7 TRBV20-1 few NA CSARLAGSSVEQYF TGCAGTGCTAGGCTGGCGGGAAGTAGTGTCGAGCAGTACTTC
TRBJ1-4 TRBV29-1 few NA CSVEEGADEKLFF TGCAGCGTTGAAGAGGGGGCGGATGAAAAACTGTTTTTT
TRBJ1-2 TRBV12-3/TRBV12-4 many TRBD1 CASSLGGQNYGYTF TGTGCCAGCAGTTTAGGGGGACAGAACTATGGCTACACCTTC
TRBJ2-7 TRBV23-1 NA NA CASSPSPPAYEQYF TGCGCCAGCAGTCCATCCCCTCCCGCCTACGAGCAGTACTTC
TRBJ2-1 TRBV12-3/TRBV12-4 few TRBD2 CASSLTSGRTNEQFF TGTGCCAGCAGTTTGACTAGCGGGAGAACGAATGAGCAGTTCTTC
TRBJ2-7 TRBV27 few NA CASSPTGTRQQYF TGTGCCAGCAGTCCGACCGGGACAAGGCAGCAGTACTTC
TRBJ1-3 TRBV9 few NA CASSDSTRGSGNTIYF TGTGCCAGCAGTGACTCCACCCGAGGGTCTGGAAACACCATATATTTT
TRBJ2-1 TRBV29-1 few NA CSVKADRLKYNEQFF TGCAGCGTTAAGGCCGACAGACTAAAGTACAATGAGCAGTTCTTC
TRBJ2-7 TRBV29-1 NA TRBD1 CSVGFWGQVTYEQYF TGCAGCGTTGGGTTTTGGGGACAGGTCACCTACGAGCAGTACTTC
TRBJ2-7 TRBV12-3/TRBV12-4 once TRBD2 CASSQGLAGLYEQYF TGTGCCAGCAGTCAAGGACTAGCGGGACTTTACGAGCAGTACTTC
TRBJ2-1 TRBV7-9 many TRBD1 CASSLGETGGEAEQFF TGTGCCAGCAGCTTAGGCGAGACAGGGGGCGAGGCTGAGCAGTTCTTC
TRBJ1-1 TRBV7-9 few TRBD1 CASSSVFGQGNTEAFF TGTGCCAGCAGCTCCGTCTTTGGACAGGGGAACACTGAAGCTTTCTTT
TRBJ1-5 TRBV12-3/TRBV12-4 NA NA CASSLTGPTSGAQHF TGTGCCAGCAGTTTGACAGGTCCTACGTCGGGGGCCCAGCATTTT
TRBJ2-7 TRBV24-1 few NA CATSGRSYEQYF TGTGCCACCAGTGGCAGGAGCTACGAGCAGTACTTC
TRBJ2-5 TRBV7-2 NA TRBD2 CASSQSGLARQETQYF TGTGCCAGCAGCCAATCGGGACTAGCTAGACAAGAGACCCAGTACTTC
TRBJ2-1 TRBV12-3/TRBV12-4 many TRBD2 CASSPWGGYNEQFF TGTGCCAGCAGTCCGTGGGGGGGCTACAATGAGCAGTTCTTC
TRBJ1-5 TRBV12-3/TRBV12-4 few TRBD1 CASTRDSPNQPQHF TGTGCCAGCACCCGGGACAGCCCCAATCAGCCCCAGCATTTT
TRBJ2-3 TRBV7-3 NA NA CASSLQGITDTQYF TGTGCCAGCAGCTTACAGGGGATCACAGATACGCAGTATTTT
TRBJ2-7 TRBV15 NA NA CATSRATGYEQYF TGTGCCACCAGCAGAGCTACCGGTTACGAGCAGTACTTC
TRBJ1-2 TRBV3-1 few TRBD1 CASSRRTGDTNYGYTF TGTGCCAGCAGCCGTAGGACAGGGGATACTAACTATGGCTACACCTTC
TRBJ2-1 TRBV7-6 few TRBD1 CASSRRDRDNEQFF TGTGCCAGCAGCCGCCGGGACAGGGACAATGAGCAGTTCTTC
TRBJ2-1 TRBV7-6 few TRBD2 CASSLGGRALRSYNEQFF TGTGCCAGCAGCTTAGGCGGGAGGGCCCTTAGATCCTACAATGAGCAGTTCTTC
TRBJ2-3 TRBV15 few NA CATSRDSKRGTDTQYF TGTGCCACCAGCAGAGATTCGAAGAGGGGTACGGATACGCAGTATTTT
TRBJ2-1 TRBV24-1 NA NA CATSDVPEHTSYNEQFF TGTGCCACCAGTGACGTTCCCGAACACACTTCCTACAATGAGCAGTTCTTC
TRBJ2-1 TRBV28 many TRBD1 CASSPGQGFNEQFF TGTGCCAGCAGTCCGGGACAGGGGTTCAATGAGCAGTTCTTC
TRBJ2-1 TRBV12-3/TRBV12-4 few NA CASSLPYRTYNEQFF TGTGCCAGCAGTTTACCCTATCGGACCTACAATGAGCAGTTCTTC
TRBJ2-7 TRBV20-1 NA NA CSARVGGANYEQYF TGCAGTGCTAGAGTGGGGGGGGCCAACTACGAGCAGTACTTC
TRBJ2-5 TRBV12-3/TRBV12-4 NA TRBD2 CASTLAGGKETQYF TGTGCCAGCACCTTAGCGGGGGGAAAAGAGACCCAGTACTTC
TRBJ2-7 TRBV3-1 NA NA CASSHPGGLYEQYF TGTGCCAGCAGCCACCCTGGGGGACTCTACGAGCAGTACTTC
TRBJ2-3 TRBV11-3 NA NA CASSPRIGTTDTQYF TGTGCCAGCAGCCCCCGGATTGGGACGACAGATACGCAGTATTTT
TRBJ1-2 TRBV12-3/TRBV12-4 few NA CASTRGGGGYTF TGTGCCAGCACGAGGGGAGGGGGAGGCTACACCTTC
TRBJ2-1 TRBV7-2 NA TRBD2 CASSLEGGRASYNEQFF TGTGCCAGCAGCTTAGAGGGCGGGAGGGCCTCCTACAATGAGCAGTTCTTC
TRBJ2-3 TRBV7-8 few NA CASSYLTGADTQYF TGTGCCAGCAGCTATTTGACAGGTGCAGATACGCAGTATTTT
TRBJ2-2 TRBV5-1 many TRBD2 CASSSREAGTGELFF TGCGCCAGCAGCTCCCGGGAGGCGGGTACCGGGGAGCTGTTTTTT
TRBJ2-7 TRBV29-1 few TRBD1 CSVGTASTYEQYF TGCAGCGTCGGGACAGCTTCAACCTACGAGCAGTACTTC
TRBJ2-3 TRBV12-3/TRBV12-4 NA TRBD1 CASSLYRGQGDTQYF TGTGCCAGCAGTTTGTACAGGGGGCAGGGAGATACGCAGTATTTT
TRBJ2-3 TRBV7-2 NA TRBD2 CASSLAGSGGPTDTQYF TGTGCCAGCAGCTTAGCGGGCAGCGGGGGGCCTACTGATACGCAGTATTTT
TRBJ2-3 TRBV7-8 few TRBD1 CASSLAGTGYTDTQYF TGTGCCAGCAGCTTAGCCGGGACAGGGTACACAGATACGCAGTATTTT
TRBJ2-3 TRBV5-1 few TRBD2 CASSAGTSGTTTDTQYF TGCGCCAGCAGCGCCGGGACTAGCGGGACCACCACAGATACGCAGTATTTT
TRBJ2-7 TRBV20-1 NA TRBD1 CSARNAGQGHEQYF TGCAGTGCTAGAAACGCGGGACAGGGACACGAGCAGTACTTC
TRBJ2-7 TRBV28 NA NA CASSLVTGWAYEQYF TGTGCCAGCAGTTTAGTGACAGGATGGGCCTACGAGCAGTACTTC